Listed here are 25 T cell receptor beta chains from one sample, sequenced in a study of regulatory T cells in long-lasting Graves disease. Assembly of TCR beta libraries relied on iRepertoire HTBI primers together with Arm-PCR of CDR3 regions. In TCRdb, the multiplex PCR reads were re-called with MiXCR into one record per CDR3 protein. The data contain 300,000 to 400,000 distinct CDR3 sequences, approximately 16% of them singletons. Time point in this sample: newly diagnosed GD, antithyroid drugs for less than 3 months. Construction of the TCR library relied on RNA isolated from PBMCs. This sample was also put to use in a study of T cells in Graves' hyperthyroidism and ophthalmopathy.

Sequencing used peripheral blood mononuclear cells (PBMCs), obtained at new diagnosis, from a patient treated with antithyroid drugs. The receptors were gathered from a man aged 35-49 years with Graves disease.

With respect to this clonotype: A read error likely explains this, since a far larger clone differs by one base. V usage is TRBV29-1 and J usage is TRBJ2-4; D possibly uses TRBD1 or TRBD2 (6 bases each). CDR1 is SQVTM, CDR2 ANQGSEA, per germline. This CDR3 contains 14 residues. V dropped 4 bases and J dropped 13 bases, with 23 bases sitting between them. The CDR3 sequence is CSVVDIGGWKEQYF. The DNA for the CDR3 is TGCAGCGTTGTGGATATAGGGGGGTGGAAAGAGCAGTACTTC.

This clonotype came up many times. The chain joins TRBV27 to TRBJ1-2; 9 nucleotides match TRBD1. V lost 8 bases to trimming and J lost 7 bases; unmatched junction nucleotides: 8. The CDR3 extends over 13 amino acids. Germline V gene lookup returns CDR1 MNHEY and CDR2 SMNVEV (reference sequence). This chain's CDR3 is CASQPRQGGGYTF. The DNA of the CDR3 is TGTGCCAGCCAACCCCGACAGGGGGGTGGCTACACCTTC.

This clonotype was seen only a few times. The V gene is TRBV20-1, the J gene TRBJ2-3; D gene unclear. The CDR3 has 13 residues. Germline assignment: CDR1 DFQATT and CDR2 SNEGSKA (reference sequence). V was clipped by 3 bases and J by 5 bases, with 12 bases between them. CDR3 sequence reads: CSASQSVEDTQYF. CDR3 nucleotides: TGCAGTGCTAGTCAGTCGGTTGAAGATACGCAGTATTTT.

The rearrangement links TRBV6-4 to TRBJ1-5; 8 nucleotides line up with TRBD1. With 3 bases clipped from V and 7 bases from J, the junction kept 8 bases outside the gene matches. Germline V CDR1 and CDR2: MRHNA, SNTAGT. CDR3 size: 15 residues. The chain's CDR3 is CASSEEGQAGQPQHF. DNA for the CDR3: TGTGCCAGCAGTGAAGAGGGACAGGCGGGACAGCCCCAGCATTTT.

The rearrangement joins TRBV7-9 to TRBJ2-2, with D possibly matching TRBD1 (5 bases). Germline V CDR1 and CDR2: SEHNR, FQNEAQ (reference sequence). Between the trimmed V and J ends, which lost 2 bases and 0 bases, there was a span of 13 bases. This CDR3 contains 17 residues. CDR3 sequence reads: CASSLRFGASNTGELFF. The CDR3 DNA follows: TGTGCCAGCAGCTTAAGGTTTGGGGCTTCGAACACCGGGGAGCTGTTTTTT.

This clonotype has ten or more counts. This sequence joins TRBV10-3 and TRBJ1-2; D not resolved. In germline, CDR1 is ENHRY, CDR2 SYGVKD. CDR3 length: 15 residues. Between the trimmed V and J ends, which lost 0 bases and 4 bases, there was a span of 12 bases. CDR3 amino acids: CAISESTGEGYGYTF. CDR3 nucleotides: TGTGCCATCAGTGAGTCGACCGGAGAGGGCTATGGCTACACCTTC.

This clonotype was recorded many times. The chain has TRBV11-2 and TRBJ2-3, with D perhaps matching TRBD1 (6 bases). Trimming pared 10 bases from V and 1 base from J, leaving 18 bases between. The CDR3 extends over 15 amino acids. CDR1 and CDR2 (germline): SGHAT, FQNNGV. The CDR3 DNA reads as TGTGCCATCGCCGGGACACCTCTGCGCACAGATACGCAGTATTTT. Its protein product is CAIAGTPLRTDTQYF.

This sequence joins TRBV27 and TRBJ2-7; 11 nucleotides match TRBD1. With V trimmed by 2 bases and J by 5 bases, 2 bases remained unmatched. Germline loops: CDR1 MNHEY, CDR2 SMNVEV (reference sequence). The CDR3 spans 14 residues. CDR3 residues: CASSLGQGAHEQYF. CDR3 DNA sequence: TGTGCCAGCAGTTTAGGACAGGGGGCCCACGAGCAGTACTTC.

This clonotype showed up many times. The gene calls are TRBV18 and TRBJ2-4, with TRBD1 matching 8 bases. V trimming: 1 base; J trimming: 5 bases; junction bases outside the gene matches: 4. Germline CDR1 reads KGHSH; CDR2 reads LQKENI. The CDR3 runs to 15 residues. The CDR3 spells CASSPLGQGENIQYF. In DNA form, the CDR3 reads TGTGCCAGCTCACCACTCGGACAGGGTGAAAACATTCAGTACTTC. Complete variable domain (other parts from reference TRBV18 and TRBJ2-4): NAGVMQNPRHLVRRRGQEARLRCSPMKGHSHVYWYRQLPEEGLKFMVYLQKENIIDESGMPKERFSAEFPKEGPSILRIQQVVRGDSAAYFCASSPLGQGENIQYFGAGTRLSVL.

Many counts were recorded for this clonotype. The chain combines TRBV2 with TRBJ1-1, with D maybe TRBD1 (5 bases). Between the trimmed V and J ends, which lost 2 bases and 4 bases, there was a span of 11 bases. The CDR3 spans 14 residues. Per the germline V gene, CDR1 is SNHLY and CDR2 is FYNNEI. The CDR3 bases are TGTGCCAGCAGTGAAAATGGCAGGGTCACTGAAGCTTTCTTT. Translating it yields CASSENGRVTEAFF.

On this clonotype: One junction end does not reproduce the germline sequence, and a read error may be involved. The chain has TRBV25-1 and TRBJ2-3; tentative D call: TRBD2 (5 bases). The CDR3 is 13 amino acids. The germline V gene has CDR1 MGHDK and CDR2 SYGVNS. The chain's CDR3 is CASSESGRGPHYF. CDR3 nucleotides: TGTGCCAGCAGTGAATCGGGAAGAGGACCCCATTACTTT.

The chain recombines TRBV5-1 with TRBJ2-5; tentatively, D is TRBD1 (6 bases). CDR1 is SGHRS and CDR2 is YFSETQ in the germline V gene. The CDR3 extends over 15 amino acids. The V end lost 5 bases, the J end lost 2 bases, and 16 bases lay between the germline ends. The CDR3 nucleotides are TGCGCCAGCAGGTTAGGGGGATCTGGGCAAGAGACCCAGTACTTC. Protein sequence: CASRLGGSGQETQYF.

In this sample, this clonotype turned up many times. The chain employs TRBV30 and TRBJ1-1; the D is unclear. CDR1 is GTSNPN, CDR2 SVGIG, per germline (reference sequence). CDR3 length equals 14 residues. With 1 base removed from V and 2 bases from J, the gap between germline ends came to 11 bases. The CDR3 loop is CAWSAEGANTEAFF. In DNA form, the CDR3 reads TGTGCCTGGAGTGCGGAGGGTGCCAACACTGAAGCTTTCTTT.

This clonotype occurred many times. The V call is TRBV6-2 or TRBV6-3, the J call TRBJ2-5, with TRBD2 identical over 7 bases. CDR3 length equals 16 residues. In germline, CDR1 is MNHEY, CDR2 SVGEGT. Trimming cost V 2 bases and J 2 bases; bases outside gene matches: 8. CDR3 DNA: TGTGCCAGCAGTTACCTAGTGGCGGGGGAACAAGAGACCCAGTACTTC. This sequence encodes CASSYLVAGEQETQYF.

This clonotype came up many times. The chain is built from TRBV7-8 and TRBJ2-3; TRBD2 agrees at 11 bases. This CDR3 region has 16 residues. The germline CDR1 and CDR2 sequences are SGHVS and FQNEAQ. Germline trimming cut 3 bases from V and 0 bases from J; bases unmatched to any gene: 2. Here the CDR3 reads CASSFLAGGSTDTQYF. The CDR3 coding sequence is TGTGCCAGCAGCTTCCTAGCGGGGGGTAGCACAGATACGCAGTATTTT.

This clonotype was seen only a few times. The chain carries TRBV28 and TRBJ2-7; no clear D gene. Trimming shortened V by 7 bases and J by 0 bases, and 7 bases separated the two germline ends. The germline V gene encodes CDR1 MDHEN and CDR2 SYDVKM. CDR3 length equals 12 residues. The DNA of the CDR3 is TGTGCCAGCACCGACGCCTCCTACGAGCAGTACTTC. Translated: CASTDASYEQYF.

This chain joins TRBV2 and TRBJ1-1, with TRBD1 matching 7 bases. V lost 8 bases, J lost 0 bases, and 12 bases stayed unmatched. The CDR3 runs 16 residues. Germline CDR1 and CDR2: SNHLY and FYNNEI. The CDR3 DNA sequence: TGTGCCAGCTTAGGGACAGCATTAGGAGTGAACACTGAAGCTTTCTTT. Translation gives CASLGTALGVNTEAFF. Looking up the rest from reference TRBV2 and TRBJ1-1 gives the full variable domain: EPEVTQTPSHQVTQMGQEVILRCVPISNHLYFYWYRQILGQKVEFLVSFYNNEISEKSEIFDDQFSVERPDGSNFTLKIRSTKLEDSAMYFCASLGTALGVNTEAFFGQGTRLTVV.

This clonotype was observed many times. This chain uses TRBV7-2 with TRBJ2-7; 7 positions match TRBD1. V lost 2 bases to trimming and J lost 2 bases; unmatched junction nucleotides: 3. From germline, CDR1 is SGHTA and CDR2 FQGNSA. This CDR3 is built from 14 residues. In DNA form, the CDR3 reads TGTGCCAGCAGCTTAACAGGACAGGCCTACGAGCAGTACTTC. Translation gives CASSLTGQAYEQYF.

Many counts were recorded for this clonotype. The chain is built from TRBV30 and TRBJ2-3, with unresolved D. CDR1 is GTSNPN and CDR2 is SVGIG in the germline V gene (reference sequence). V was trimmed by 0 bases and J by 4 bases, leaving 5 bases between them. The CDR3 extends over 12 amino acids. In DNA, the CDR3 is TGTGCCTGGAGTGTAGTTTCAGATACGCAGTATTTT. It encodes CAWSVVSDTQYF.

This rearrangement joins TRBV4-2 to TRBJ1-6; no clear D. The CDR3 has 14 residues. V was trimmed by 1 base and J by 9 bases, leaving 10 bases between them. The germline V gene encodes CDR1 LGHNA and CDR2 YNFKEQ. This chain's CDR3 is CASSQVMGISPLHF. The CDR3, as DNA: TGTGCCAGCAGCCAAGTTATGGGGATTTCACCCCTCCACTTT.

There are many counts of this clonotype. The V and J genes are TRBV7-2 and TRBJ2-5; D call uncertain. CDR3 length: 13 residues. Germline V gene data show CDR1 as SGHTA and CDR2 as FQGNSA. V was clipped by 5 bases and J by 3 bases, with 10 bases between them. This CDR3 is CASSNPTKETQYF. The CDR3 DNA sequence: TGTGCCAGCAGCAACCCGACCAAAGAGACCCAGTACTTC.

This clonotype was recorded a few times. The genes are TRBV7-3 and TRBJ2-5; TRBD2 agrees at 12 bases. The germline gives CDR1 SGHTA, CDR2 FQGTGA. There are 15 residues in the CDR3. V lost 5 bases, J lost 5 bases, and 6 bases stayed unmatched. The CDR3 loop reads CASSLTGTSGETQYF. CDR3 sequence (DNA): TGTGCCAGCAGCCTCACCGGGACTAGCGGGGAGACCCAGTACTTC.

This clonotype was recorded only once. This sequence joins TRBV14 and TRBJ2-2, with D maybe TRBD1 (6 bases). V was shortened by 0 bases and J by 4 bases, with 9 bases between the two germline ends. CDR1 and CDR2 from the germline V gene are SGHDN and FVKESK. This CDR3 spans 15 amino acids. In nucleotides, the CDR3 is TGTGCCAGCAGCCAAGACCAGGGGCCCACCGGGGAGCTGTTTTTT. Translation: CASSQDQGPTGELFF.

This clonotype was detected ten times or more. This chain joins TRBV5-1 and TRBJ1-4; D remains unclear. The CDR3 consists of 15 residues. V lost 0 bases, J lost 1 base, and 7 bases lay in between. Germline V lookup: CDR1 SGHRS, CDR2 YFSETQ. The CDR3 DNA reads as TGCGCCAGCAGCTTGGAGACACTAACTAATGAAAAACTGTTTTTT. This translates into CASSLETLTNEKLFF.

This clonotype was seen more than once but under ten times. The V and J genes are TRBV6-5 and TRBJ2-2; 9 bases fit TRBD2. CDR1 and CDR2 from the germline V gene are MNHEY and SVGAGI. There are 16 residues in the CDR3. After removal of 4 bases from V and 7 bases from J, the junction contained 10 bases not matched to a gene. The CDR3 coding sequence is TGTGCCAGCAGTTCCCCGGCGGGGGGGCGGGGCGGGGAGCTGTTTTTT. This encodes CASSSPAGGRGGELFF.